The present entry profiles one T cell receptor beta chain with its context. The sample belongs to a study of blood T cell repertoires in COVID-19. Study-wide background: The origin of the acute and convalescent COVID-19 samples was the United States, Italy and Spain.

The junction had 10 bases not matched to a gene; V was cut back by 5 bases and J by 5 bases. Germline-derived CDR1 and CDR2 are MNHEY and SMNVEV (reference sequence). The CDR3 contains 15 residues. Measured with immunoSEQ multiplex PCR; TCRdb has only the in-frame clones, and not every one. The sample carries some 250,000 clones, around 86% recorded once. Sequencing was carried out using peripheral blood. The chain employs TRBV27 and TRBJ2-7, with TRBD1 identical over 9 bases. This clonotype was sampled from a woman aged 25 to 39 who had recovered from COVID-19. The CDR3 sequence is CASSGRGTGPNEQYF. The CDR3, as DNA: TGTGCCAGCAGTGGGAGGGGGACAGGGCCCAACGAGCAGTACTTC.